This is a list of T cell receptor beta chains from one sample in a study of CD8+ T cells in alopecia areata. The method was immunoSEQ multiplex PCR; TCRdb's version includes in-frame clones alone and lacks a portion of them. The data show about 220,000 clones, with approximately 57% seen just once and 1.6% held by the top ten. The specimen comprised CD4+ T cells sorted from blood, sampled at week 4, from a patient treated with tofacitinib. These receptors all come from a human donor with alopecia areata. Both conserved end residues are trimmed from each CDR3.

v_call: TRBV30
j_call: TRBJ1-2
cdr3_aa: AWETTDNYGYT

v_call: TRBV5-1
j_call: TRBJ1-1
cdr3_aa: ASSLGTGGSEAF

v_call: TRBV10-3
j_call: TRBJ1-5
cdr3_aa: ASTDRALNSNQPQH

v_call: TRBV29-1
j_call: TRBJ2-1
cdr3_aa: SVDKVGNSEQF

v_call: TRBV30
j_call: TRBJ2-3
cdr3_aa: AWSREGPTDTQY

v_call: TRBV18
j_call: TRBJ2-7
cdr3_aa: ASSKTRVDEQY

v_call: TRBV7-9
j_call: TRBJ2-5
cdr3_aa: ASSLALARQETQY

v_call: TRBV28
j_call: TRBJ1-5
cdr3_aa: ASRTPTGGNQPQH

v_call: TRBV7-8
j_call: TRBJ1-3
cdr3_aa: ASSSQASSGNTIY

v_call: TRBV30
j_call: TRBJ1-1
cdr3_aa: AWSVPPGTGNTEAF

v_call: TRBV7-2
j_call: TRBJ2-2
cdr3_aa: ASSSGTVNTGELF

v_call: TRBV10-3
j_call: TRBJ1-1
cdr3_aa: AIRVDRYTEAF

v_call: TRBV27
j_call: TRBJ1-5
cdr3_aa: ASSSGQQTHQPQH

v_call: TRBV29-1
j_call: TRBJ2-1
cdr3_aa: SGRDRLNEQF

v_call: TRBV6-6
j_call: TRBJ1-5
cdr3_aa: ASSPDGQGYNQPQH

v_call: TRBV5-1
j_call: TRBJ2-2
cdr3_aa: ASSRGGFGELF

v_call: TRBV30
j_call: TRBJ1-1
cdr3_aa: AWSSNWRGRGTEAF

v_call: TRBV30
j_call: TRBJ1-2
cdr3_aa: AWRGQGNYGYT

v_call: TRBV20-1
j_call: TRBJ2-1
cdr3_aa: SANSYNEQF

v_call: TRBV29-1
j_call: TRBJ1-1
cdr3_aa: SVAPFGGNTEAF

v_call: TRBV7-2
j_call: TRBJ1-5
cdr3_aa: ASSFGIDQPQH

v_call: TRBV5-6
j_call: TRBJ1-1
cdr3_aa: ASSLGPVNTEAF

v_call: TRBV15
j_call: TRBJ2-2
cdr3_aa: ATSRPYTGELF

v_call: TRBV30
j_call: TRBJ2-3
cdr3_aa: AWSVGLAGSTDTQY

v_call: TRBV7-2
j_call: TRBJ2-2
cdr3_aa: ASSLRTTGGELF

v_call: TRBV29-1
j_call: TRBJ2-7
cdr3_aa: SVIRGWEQY

v_call: TRBV27
j_call: TRBJ1-2
cdr3_aa: ASRQGNYGYT

v_call: TRBV29-1
j_call: TRBJ2-1
cdr3_aa: SATGSRSYNEQL

v_call: TRBV30
j_call: TRBJ2-1
cdr3_aa: AWTPQHRYNEQF

v_call: TRBV4-3
j_call: TRBJ2-5
cdr3_aa: ASSFTGQETQY

v_call: TRBV15
j_call: TRBJ2-3
cdr3_aa: ATSRDPTDTQY

v_call: TRBV29-1
j_call: TRBJ1-1
cdr3_aa: SVHPGTGLGTEAF

v_call: TRBV19
j_call: TRBJ1-2
cdr3_aa: ARSEQGIVGPVYGYT

v_call: TRBV9
j_call: TRBJ2-5
cdr3_aa: ASSPRGAGVETQY

v_call: TRBV5-1
j_call: TRBJ2-4
cdr3_aa: ASSWGSEAKNIQY

v_call: TRBV7-2
j_call: TRBJ2-7
cdr3_aa: ASSLGAGGGYEQY

v_call: TRBV28
j_call: TRBJ1-1
cdr3_aa: ASSFNSQTEAF